This T cell receptor (beta chain) was recorded in a study of blood T cells in healthy people across ages. Study-wide results and caveats: When set beside aged donors, long-lived donors presented more naive CD4+ cells and higher diversity. Those diversity estimates obtained from one million T cells were thought to be underestimates.

Using a J-beta primer mix together with a sample-barcoded 5' primer, a second PCR was run for about 6 to 11 cycles. TCRdb reprocessed the 5' RACE reads with MiXCR, giving one entry per CDR3 protein. The table records over 1,500,000 distinct CDR3 sequences, more than 35% of them present only once. Comment on this clonotype: Its antigen remains unidentified.

V was clipped by 4 bases and J by 3 bases, with 16 bases between them. Germline values: CDR1 MNHEY, CDR2 SMNVEV (reference sequence). The CDR3 loop spans 15 amino acids. Sequenced material: blood. The V and J genes are TRBV27 and TRBJ2-7; perhaps TRBD2 as D (6 bases). This clonotype originated in a human donor in good health. CDR3 sequence: CASSWSGRGNYEQYF. CDR3 in DNA: TGTGCCAGCAGTTGGTCGGGACGGGGGAACTACGAGCAGTACTTC.